This TCR beta chain was recovered during a study of T cell clonotyping in hematopoietic cell transplantation. Study-wide results and caveats: Recipient TCR diversity dropped after transplant; expanded clonotypes rose from day 30 to 180.

Remarks on this clone: Its antigen is not identified.

This table comes from immunoSEQ multiplex PCR, and its TCRdb copy is limited to in-frame clones, with some not included. The sample yields roughly 6,500 clones, roughly 89% seen once. Trimming took 9 bases from V and 3 from J; bases not matched to a gene: 6. Germline values: CDR1 SNHLY, CDR2 FYNNEI. This CDR3 comprises 14 residues. Sequenced here: peripheral blood mononuclear cells, sampled 100 days after allogeneic stem cell transplant. The receptor's source is a male patient between 40 and 49 years old who had an allogeneic stem cell transplant from an unrelated donor, so the T cells may come from the graft donor. Some clones in this sample may be carry-over from other donors' samples. This chain connects TRBV2 to TRBJ2-7, with 12 bases aligning to TRBD1. CDR3 sequence: CARAGQGANYEQYF. The CDR3 DNA sequence: TGTGCCAGAGCGGGACAGGGGGCGAACTACGAGCAGTACTTC.